Here is one TCR beta chain with its context. The data belong to a study of blood T cell repertoires in COVID-19. From germline, CDR1 is MNHEY and CDR2 SMNVEV (reference sequence). Trimming took off 5 bases at V and 3 bases at J, with 23 bases between the two ends. The CDR3 is 17 residues long. Authors' data handling: For nucleated cells, counts were estimated from reference gene primer amplification. TCRdb's table, derived via immunoSEQ multiplex PCR, lists solely in-frame clones and lacks some. That table supplies the V and J calls and clone size; D and trimming were determined from the DNA. The table records 350,000 or so clones, around 82% of them present only once.

This TCR came from a man aged 25-45 years with active or convalescent COVID-19. The sample consisted of peripheral blood. V gene TRBV27 combines with J gene TRBJ2-7, with D perhaps matching TRBD2 (6 bases). CDR3 in DNA: TGTGCCAGCAGTCCTTGGGGGGTTACGGGACGGCTCTACGAGCAGTACTTC. Amino acid sequence: CASSPWGVTGRLYEQYF.